These 4 T cell receptor beta chains were sequenced from one sample in a study of blood T cell repertoires in COVID-19. Profiled with immunoSEQ multiplex PCR; TCRdb holds only in-frame clones, not every one. The sample includes approximately 86,000 clones, roughly nine tenths of them seen just once. The sequenced sample consisted of peripheral blood. These receptors originate from a man aged 45-65 years with acute or convalescent COVID-19.

This clone was seen a handful of times. V is TRBV12-3 or TRBV12-4 and J is TRBJ1-5; 9 bases are a match to TRBD1. The CDR3 extends over 13 amino acids. Trimming at V came to 6 bases and at J to 7 bases, leaving 4 bases not matched to a gene. The CDR3 DNA reads as TGTGCCAGCAGCCCGGGACAGGGACAGCCCCAGCATTTT. Protein product: CASSPGQGQPQHF.

The rearrangement uses TRBV30 and TRBJ1-2; D perhaps matches TRBD1 (6 bases). The CDR3 is 13 residues long. V lost 4 bases and J 4 bases, leaving 13 bases between the germline ends. From germline, CDR1 is GTSNPN and CDR2 SVGIG (reference sequence). This CDR3 is CAWIRDMGYGYTF. The CDR3 DNA is TGTGCCTGGATACGGGACATGGGCTATGGCTACACCTTC.

The genes are TRBV27 and TRBJ2-3, with D possibly being TRBD1 (7 bases). In germline, CDR1 is MNHEY, CDR2 SMNVEV (reference sequence). The V end was cut by 0 bases, the J end by 2 bases, with 15 bases between. CDR3 length: 17 residues. CDR3 sequence reads: CASSLSATGRHTDTQYF. Written as DNA, the CDR3 is TGTGCCAGCAGTTTATCGGCGACAGGGAGGCACACAGATACGCAGTATTTT.

This chain uses TRBV2 with TRBJ2-7; unclear D gene. The CDR3 has 13 amino acids. The V gene lost 5 bases and the J gene lost 2 bases, with 10 bases spanning the gap. CDR1 is SNHLY and CDR2 is FYNNEI in the germline V gene. This CDR3 reads CASSLLVAYEQYV. Here the CDR3 DNA reads TGTGCCAGCAGTCTGCTAGTGGCCTACGAGCAGTACGTC.